One sample yielded the 5 T cell receptor beta chains listed below, sequenced in a study of brain T cells in children with intractable seizures. Clones were read by immunoSEQ multiplex PCR, and TCRdb kept only the in-frame ones, dropping some. The table lists tens of thousands of clones, 85% to 95% of them singletons. Sequenced here: peripheral blood, sampled at surgery. These TCRs come from a boy less than two years old with tuberous sclerosis and intractable seizures.

V and J are TRBV5-1 and TRBJ1-1, with 9 positions matching TRBD1. The CDR3 totals 14 residues. V lost 4 bases to trimming and J lost 4 bases; unmatched junction nucleotides: 5. Looked up from germline, CDR1 is SGHRS and CDR2 is YFSETQ. The CDR3 sequence is CASSHRQGGTEAFF. CDR3 in DNA: TGCGCCAGCAGCCACCGACAGGGGGGCACTGAAGCTTTCTTT.

V gene TRBV7-9 combines with J gene TRBJ2-3; D is perhaps TRBD2 (7 bases). CDR1 is SEHNR, CDR2 FQNEAQ, per germline (reference sequence). Between the trimmed V and J ends, which lost 3 bases and 5 bases, there was a span of 12 bases. The CDR3 extends over 14 amino acids. The CDR3 DNA reads TGTGCCAGCAGCTTTGGGGGGGGCCAAGATACGCAGTATTTT. This sequence encodes CASSFGGGQDTQYF.

This chain connects TRBV6-1 to TRBJ2-1; no clear D. Germline V CDR1 and CDR2: MNHNS, SASEGT. This CDR3 region has 15 residues. Trimming took 3 bases from V and 4 from J, leaving 13 bases between them. CDR3 loop: CASSDTGFPYNEQFF. DNA for the CDR3: TGTGCCAGCAGTGATACCGGATTTCCTTACAATGAGCAGTTCTTC.

The genes are TRBV7-3 and TRBJ2-2; 8 nucleotides match TRBD1. J gave up 4 bases and V 6 bases, and 4 bases lay outside the gene matches. There are 14 residues in the CDR3. Per the germline V gene, CDR1 is SGHTA and CDR2 is FQGTGA. CDR3 sequence (DNA): TGTGCCAGCAGTACAGGGGGGACCACCGGGGAGCTGTTTTTT. It encodes CASSTGGTTGELFF. Together with reference TRBV7-3 and TRBJ2-2, the CDR3 gives the full variable domain: GAGVSQTPSNKVTEKGKYVELRCDPISGHTALYWYRQSLGQGPEFLIYFQGTGAADDSGLPNDRFFAVRPEGSVSTLKIQRTERGDSAVYLCASSTGGTTGELFFGEGSRLTVL.

This clone was seen once. J is TRBJ1-2 and V is TRBV21-1; the table gives TRBD1 as D, unverified against the DNA. TRBV21-1 is described as a pseudogene. The length of the CDR3 is 16 residues. CDR3 in amino acids: CASSKWRQEANYGYTF. Written as DNA, the CDR3 is TGTGCCAGCAGCAAATGGAGACAGGAAGCTAACTATGGCTACACCTTC.